Below, 31 T cell receptor beta chains from the same sample are listed, as sequenced in a study of OX40 agonist ivuxolimab in advanced cancers. Profiling relied on immunoSEQ multiplex PCR, and the TCRdb table lists in-frame clones only, not all of them. The sample includes 30,000 to 40,000 clones, 89% of them seen just once. The material sequenced was CD4+ or CD8+ T cells sorted from blood, taken in a trial of the OX40 agonist ivuxolimab. Receptor source: an adult with an advanced solid tumor such as melanoma, head and neck, liver or kidney cancer.

The gene calls are TRBV5-1 and TRBJ2-7; 7 positions agree with TRBD1. CDR1 and CDR2 from the germline V gene are SGHRS and YFSETQ. The CDR3 sequence is 16 residues long. V lost 3 bases to trimming and J lost 3 bases; unmatched junction nucleotides: 12. The CDR3 sequence: CASSSTTGQANYEQYF. For the CDR3, the DNA is TGCGCCAGCAGCTCGACCACCGGACAGGCGAACTACGAGCAGTACTTC.

The rearrangement uses TRBV7-2 and TRBJ1-4; D is perhaps TRBD1 (5 bases). V was cut by 5 bases and J by 4 bases, with 11 bases left in between. The CDR3 loop spans 14 amino acids. Germline CDR1 reads SGHTA; CDR2 reads FQGNSA. CDR3 in DNA: TGTGCCAGCAGCCCAGACAGCCTTAATGAAAAACTGTTTTTT. Its translation: CASSPDSLNEKLFF.

This chain uses TRBV11-2 with TRBJ1-6; maybe TRBD1 (6 bases). The ends were cut back, 7 bases at V and 4 bases at J, with 8 bases in the middle. The V gene's germline CDR1 is SGHAT and CDR2 FQNNGV. There are 13 residues in the CDR3. The CDR3 protein is CASTQGYNSPLHF. In DNA, the CDR3 is TGTGCCAGCACACAGGGATATAATTCACCCCTCCACTTT.

This sequence joins TRBV27 and TRBJ1-5; D is unresolved. This CDR3 contains 13 residues. The V end was cut by 2 bases, the J end by 7 bases, with 9 bases between. CDR1 MNHEY and CDR2 SMNVEV come from the germline V gene (reference sequence). The CDR3 DNA reads TGTGCCAGCAGTTTAAACAGCGCCCAGCCCCAGCATTTT. Translating gives CASSLNSAQPQHF.

V and J are TRBV29-1 and TRBJ2-7; 9 nucleotides line up with TRBD1. Germline CDR1 is SQVTM and CDR2 is ANQGSEA. This CDR3 has 14 amino acids. The junction had 8 bases not matched to a gene; V was cut back by 4 bases and J by 4 bases. This chain's CDR3 is CSVGGGQGGYEQYF. The CDR3 nucleotides read TGCAGCGTTGGAGGGGGACAGGGTGGGTACGAGCAGTACTTC.

The gene calls are TRBV6-6 and TRBJ1-3; D is unresolved. This CDR3 has 16 amino acids. V lost 7 bases, J lost 0 bases, and 16 bases lay in between. The germline gives CDR1 MNHNY, CDR2 SVGAGI (reference sequence). The CDR3: CASNPNDPISGNTIYF. The CDR3 region has the DNA TGTGCCAGCAATCCAAACGACCCTATCTCTGGAAACACCATATATTTT.

The V gene is TRBV5-1, the J gene TRBJ1-3; a weak D match, TRBD1 (5 bases). This CDR3 is 14 amino acids long. Looked up from germline, CDR1 is SGHRS and CDR2 is YFSETQ. The V and J ends lost 3 bases and 4 bases respectively, with 11 bases between them. CDR3 amino acids: CASSSGTMGNTIYF. The CDR3, as DNA: TGCGCCAGCAGCTCCGGGACGATGGGAAACACCATATATTTT.

The chain is built from TRBV6-1 and TRBJ2-5; TRBD2 is a possible D gene (6 bases). Germline V lookup: CDR1 MNHNS, CDR2 SASEGT. With 4 bases removed from V and 1 base from J, the gap between germline ends came to 13 bases. CDR3 size: 15 residues. CDR3 sequence reads: CASSASRGLQETQYF. The CDR3 nucleotides are TGTGCCAGCAGTGCATCGCGGGGCCTCCAAGAGACCCAGTACTTC.

The rearrangement links TRBV6-5 to TRBJ2-7; 9 bases are shared with TRBD2. With 4 bases clipped from V and 0 bases from J, the junction kept 1 base outside the gene matches. The CDR3 spans 14 residues. Germline CDR1 reads MNHEY; CDR2 reads SVGAGI. DNA for the CDR3: TGTGCCAGCAGTTTACTAGCGGGCTCCTACGAGCAGTACTTC. This encodes CASSLLAGSYEQYF.

The chain links TRBV6-6 to TRBJ2-7, with D possibly being TRBD2 (6 bases). The CDR3 length is 14 residues. The V and J ends lost 6 bases and 4 bases respectively, with 16 bases between them. Germline CDR1 reads MNHNY; CDR2 reads SVGAGI (reference sequence). The CDR3 DNA sequence: TGTGCCAGCAGCCTCGACGGGGGTATATACGAGCAGTACTTC. Its translation: CASSLDGGIYEQYF.

The V and J genes are TRBV28 and TRBJ2-1, with TRBD2 matching 9 bases. J was trimmed by 1 base and V by 4 bases; bases with no gene match: 2. In germline, CDR1 is MDHEN, CDR2 SYDVKM. This CDR3 comprises 15 residues. The CDR3 is CASSSSGKSYNEQFF. The DNA of the CDR3 is TGTGCCAGCAGTTCTAGCGGGAAATCCTACAATGAGCAGTTCTTC. The full variable domain, in which reference TRBV28 and TRBJ2-1 provide the parts outside the CDR3, is DVKVTQSSRYLVKRTGEKVFLECVQDMDHENMFWYRQDPGLGLRLIYFSYDVKMKEKGDIPEGYSVSREKKERFSLILESASTNQTSMYLCASSSSGKSYNEQFFGPGTRLTVL.

In this sample, this clone turned up a few times. The rearrangement joins TRBV5-1 to TRBJ2-7, with a tentative D call TRBD2 (5 bases). The CDR3 consists of 15 residues. Trimming took off 0 bases at V and 4 bases at J, with 14 bases between the two ends. CDR1 and CDR2 (germline): SGHRS, YFSETQ. CDR3 amino acids: CASSLAGDVLYEQYF. CDR3 sequence (DNA): TGCGCCAGCAGCTTGGCCGGGGATGTCCTTTACGAGCAGTACTTC.

The gene calls are TRBV4-3 and TRBJ2-1; 12 bases line up with TRBD2. This CDR3 is 17 amino acids long. Germline-derived CDR1 and CDR2 are LGHNA and YSLEER. With V trimmed by 4 bases and J by 2 bases, 6 bases remained unmatched. The DNA for the CDR3 is TGCGCCAGCAGCCGCCGACTAGCGGGAGATCCCTACAATGAGCAGTTCTTC. Protein product: CASSRRLAGDPYNEQFF.

J is TRBJ1-3 and V is TRBV18, with D unresolved. The CDR3 contains 16 residues. The V gene's germline CDR1 is KGHSH and CDR2 LQKENI. The V and J ends lost 2 bases and 4 bases respectively, with 15 bases between them. The CDR3 sequence is CASSPTYKQDGNTIYF. CDR3 in DNA: TGTGCCAGCTCACCAACTTACAAGCAGGACGGAAACACCATATATTTT. The full variable domain, completed using reference TRBV18 and TRBJ1-3, is NAGVMQNPRHLVRRRGQEARLRCSPMKGHSHVYWYRQLPEEGLKFMVYLQKENIIDESGMPKERFSAEFPKEGPSILRIQQVVRGDSAAYFCASSPTYKQDGNTIYFGEGSWLTVV.

V and J are TRBV4-1 and TRBJ2-5, with 9 bases that match TRBD2. CDR1 MGHRA and CDR2 YSYEKL come from the germline V gene. J gave up 5 bases and V 2 bases, and 15 bases lay outside the gene matches. The CDR3 covers 18 residues. The CDR3 loop reads CASSQRSQPAGGGETQYF. In DNA form, the CDR3 reads TGCGCCAGCAGCCAACGCAGCCAGCCAGCGGGAGGTGGGGAGACCCAGTACTTC.

This rearrangement joins TRBV5-6 to TRBJ2-2, with D tentatively TRBD2 (6 bases). Trimming shortened V by 6 bases and J by 4 bases, and 16 bases separated the two germline ends. Germline V gene data show CDR1 as SGHDT and CDR2 as YYEEEE. The CDR3 covers 15 residues. The CDR3 bases are TGTGCCAGCATGCGTTCTAGCGCCCCCACCGGGGAGCTGTTTTTT. Its translation is CASMRSSAPTGELFF.

The rearrangement links TRBV11-2 to TRBJ1-5, with 8 bases matching TRBD1. The CDR3 length is 15 residues. Germline CDR1 reads SGHAT; CDR2 reads FQNNGV. J lost 4 bases, V lost 1 base, and 3 bases had no gene match. The CDR3 DNA sequence: TGTGCCAGCAGCTTAGGCGGACAGGGAAATCAGCCCCAGCATTTT. Encoded protein: CASSLGGQGNQPQHF. Together with reference TRBV11-2 and TRBJ1-5, the CDR3 gives the full variable domain: EAGVAQSPRYKIIEKRQSVAFWCNPISGHATLYWYQQILGQGPKLLIQFQNNGVVDDSQLPKDRFSAERLKGVDSTLKIQPAKLEDSAVYLCASSLGGQGNQPQHFGDGTRLSIL.

The chain uses TRBV9 and TRBJ2-7, with 11 positions matching TRBD2. Trimming cost V 6 bases and J 3 bases; bases outside gene matches: 8. The V gene's germline CDR1 is SGDLS and CDR2 YYNGEE. There are 15 residues in the CDR3. The CDR3: CASNFLAGGGYEQYF. The CDR3 nucleotides are TGTGCCAGCAATTTCCTAGCGGGAGGTGGCTACGAGCAGTACTTC.

The chain employs TRBV7-3 and TRBJ2-5; D gene uncertain. The length of the CDR3 is 13 residues. CDR1 and CDR2 (germline): SGHTA, FQGTGA. Trimming cost V 3 bases and J 5 bases, with 10 bases left between them. CDR3 DNA sequence: TGTGCCAGCAGCTTTATGGCATCCGAGACCCAGTACTTC. Encoded protein: CASSFMASETQYF.

This clone has only one observation. J is TRBJ2-3 and V is TRBV4-1; perhaps TRBD2 as D (7 bases). There are 17 residues in the CDR3. The germline V and J ends were trimmed by 0 bases and 0 bases, with 13 bases remaining between them. The germline gives CDR1 MGHRA, CDR2 YSYEKL. The CDR3 reads CASSQDGGGPSTDTQYF. The DNA of the CDR3 is TGCGCCAGCAGCCAAGATGGGGGGGGGCCTAGCACAGATACGCAGTATTTT.

Written as DNA, the CDR3 is TGTGCCAGCAGCCGAGTCGCACTAGCGGGAATCCAAGAGACCCAGTACTTC. Translating gives CASSRVALAGIQETQYF. The rearrangement uses TRBV5-5 and TRBJ2-5, with TRBD2 identical over 10 bases. The V and J ends lost 4 bases and 1 base, in that order; junction bases with no gene match: 10. The CDR3 is made up of 17 amino acids. The germline V gene has CDR1 SGHKS and CDR2 YYEKEE (reference sequence). Variable domain in full (rest from reference TRBV5-5 and TRBJ2-5): DAGVTQSPTHLIKTRGQQVTLRCSPISGHKSVSWYQQVLGQGPQFIFQYYEKEERGRGNFPDRFSARQFPNYSSELNVNALLLGDSALYLCASSRVALAGIQETQYFGPGTRLLVL.

In its sample, this clone was seen once. The V gene is TRBV5-1, the J gene TRBJ2-2; 9 bases are shared with TRBD2. This CDR3 contains 15 residues. Trimming took 0 bases from V and 6 from J; bases not matched to a gene: 3. In germline, CDR1 is SGHRS, CDR2 YFSETQ. The CDR3 sequence is CASSLGSGRAGELFF. The CDR3 bases are TGCGCCAGCAGCTTGGGTAGCGGGAGAGCCGGGGAGCTGTTTTTT.

This rearrangement joins TRBV29-1 to TRBJ1-1; D call uncertain. CDR1 and CDR2 from the germline V gene are SQVTM and ANQGSEA. V was clipped by 1 base and J by 0 bases, with 6 bases between them. The length of the CDR3 is 13 residues. The DNA of the CDR3 is TGCAGCGTTGAAGCGGCAGTGAACACTGAAGCTTTCTTT. Translation gives CSVEAAVNTEAFF.

The chain carries TRBV9 and TRBJ1-3; D not resolved. Germline V gene sequence: CDR1 SGDLS, CDR2 YYNGEE. V was shortened by 7 bases and J by 0 bases, with 11 bases between the two germline ends. This CDR3 has 14 residues. For the CDR3, the DNA is TGTGCCAGCGGTGGTCTGATCTCTGGAAACACCATATATTTT. Translating gives CASGGLISGNTIYF.

The chain is built from TRBV10-2 and TRBJ2-1; a possible D gene is TRBD2 (6 bases). CDR3 length: 13 residues. Germline V lookup: CDR1 WSHSY, CDR2 SAAADI. Trimming stripped 7 bases from V and 7 bases from J, with 14 bases between. The CDR3 DNA reads TGCGCCAGCAATTTACCGGGAGCGAATGAGCAGTTCTTC. Its translation: CASNLPGANEQFF.

The V and J genes are TRBV19 and TRBJ2-7, with D unclear. This CDR3 comprises 13 residues. Germline CDR1 and CDR2: LNHDA and SQIVND (reference sequence). V lost 5 bases and J 7 bases, leaving 15 bases between the germline ends. The CDR3 protein is CASSSGPSREQYF. In nucleotides, the CDR3 is TGTGCCAGTAGTTCCGGGCCCTCCCGGGAGCAGTACTTC.

The J gene is TRBJ2-5, the V gene TRBV4-2; D is undetermined. The CDR3 covers 13 residues. The V end lost 1 base, the J end lost 4 bases, and 7 bases lay between the germline ends. Per the germline V gene, CDR1 is LGHNA and CDR2 is YNFKEQ. As DNA, the CDR3 is TGTGCCAGCAGCCAAGGGGTGGGAGAGACCCAGTACTTC. It specifies CASSQGVGETQYF.

This rearrangement joins TRBV7-9 to TRBJ2-1, with D tentatively TRBD1 or TRBD2 (6 bases each). Germline-derived CDR1 and CDR2 are SEHNR and FQNEAQ (reference sequence). CDR3 length: 12 amino acids. V shed 4 bases and J shed 10 bases, with 11 bases lying between them. The CDR3 DNA sequence: TGTGCCAGCAGCTCAGTAGGGGGGGAGCAGTTCTTC. Protein: CASSSVGGEQFF.

The chain combines TRBV9 with TRBJ2-3; weak D call: TRBD2 (5 bases). Looked up from germline, CDR1 is SGDLS and CDR2 is YYNGEE. V was cut by 1 base and J by 3 bases, with 6 bases left in between. CDR3 length: 13 amino acids. The CDR3 loop is CASSVTSTDTQYF. CDR3 DNA sequence: TGTGCCAGCAGCGTAACTAGTACAGATACGCAGTATTTT.

The V call is TRBV10-3, the J call TRBJ1-1; D unclear. V was trimmed by 4 bases and J by 4 bases, leaving 16 bases between them. Germline-derived CDR1 and CDR2 are ENHRY and SYGVKD. The CDR3 loop spans 15 amino acids. Here the CDR3 reads CAISGTRPGSTEAFF. CDR3 sequence (DNA): TGTGCCATCAGTGGGACTCGGCCGGGGAGCACTGAAGCTTTCTTT.

This clone came up once. This chain's CDR3 is CASSFSDRESNGYTF. The CDR3 DNA reads as TGTGCCAGCAGCTTTTCGGACAGGGAGTCTAATGGCTACACCTTC. The chain uses TRBV7-9 and TRBJ1-2; 8 nucleotides match TRBD1. Germline trimming cut 3 bases from V and 6 bases from J; bases unmatched to any gene: 9. The CDR3 is made up of 15 amino acids. CDR1 SEHNR and CDR2 FQNEAQ come from the germline V gene (reference sequence).